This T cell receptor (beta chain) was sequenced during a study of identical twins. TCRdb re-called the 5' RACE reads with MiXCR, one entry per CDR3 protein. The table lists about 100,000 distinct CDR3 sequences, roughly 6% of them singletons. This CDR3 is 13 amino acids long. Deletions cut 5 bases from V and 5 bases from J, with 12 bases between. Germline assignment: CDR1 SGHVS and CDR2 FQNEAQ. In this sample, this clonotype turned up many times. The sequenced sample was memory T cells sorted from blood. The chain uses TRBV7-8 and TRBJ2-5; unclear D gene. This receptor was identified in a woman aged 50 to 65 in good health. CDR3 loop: CASSPPIEETQYF. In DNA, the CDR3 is TGTGCCAGCAGCCCCCCGATCGAGGAGACCCAGTACTTC.